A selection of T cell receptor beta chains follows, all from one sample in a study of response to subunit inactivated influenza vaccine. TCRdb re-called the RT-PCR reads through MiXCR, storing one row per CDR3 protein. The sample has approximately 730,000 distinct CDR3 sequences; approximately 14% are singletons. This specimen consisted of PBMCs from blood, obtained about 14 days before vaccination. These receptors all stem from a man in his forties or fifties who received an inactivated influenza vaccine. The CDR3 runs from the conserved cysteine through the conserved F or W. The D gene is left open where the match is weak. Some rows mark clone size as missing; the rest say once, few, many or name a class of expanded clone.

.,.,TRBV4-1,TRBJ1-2,CASSQVLSGIGGRDGYTF,TGCGCCAGCAGCCAAGTCCTTTCAGGGATAGGAGGGAGGGATGGCTACACCTTC
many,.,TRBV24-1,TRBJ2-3,CATSDSGFSTDTQYF,TGTGCCACCAGTGATTCGGGATTTAGCACAGATACGCAGTATTTT
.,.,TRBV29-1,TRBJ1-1,CSVEDYSRAPNTEAFF,TGCAGCGTTGAAGACTACTCCCGGGCCCCTAACACTGAAGCTTTCTTT
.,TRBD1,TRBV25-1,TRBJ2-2,CASRQTGIDTGELFF,TGTGCCAGCAGGCAGACAGGGATCGACACCGGGGAGCTGTTTTTT
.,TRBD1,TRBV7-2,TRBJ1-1,CASSLGNRGGTEAFF,TGTGCCAGCAGCTTAGGGAACAGGGGAGGGACTGAAGCTTTCTTT
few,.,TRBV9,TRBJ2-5,CASSPQGPQETQYF,TGTGCCAGCAGCCCTCAGGGCCCCCAAGAGACCCAGTACTTC
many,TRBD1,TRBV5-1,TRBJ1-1,CASSFGAGGMNTEAFF,TGCGCCAGCAGCTTCGGGGCAGGGGGTATGAACACTGAAGCTTTCTTT
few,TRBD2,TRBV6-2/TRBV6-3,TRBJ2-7,CASTRKGGPYEQYF,TGTGCCAGCACTCGAAAGGGAGGGCCCTACGAGCAGTACTTC
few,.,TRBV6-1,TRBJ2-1,CASSEYYRHNEQFF,TGTGCCAGCAGTGAATATTATCGGCACAATGAGCAGTTCTTC
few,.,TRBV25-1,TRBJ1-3,CASTPNGNTIYF,TGTGCCAGCACCCCCAATGGAAACACCATATATTTT
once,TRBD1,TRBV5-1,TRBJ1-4,CASSGTGGVREKLFF,TGCGCCAGCAGCGGGACAGGGGGCGTTCGTGAAAAACTGTTTTTT
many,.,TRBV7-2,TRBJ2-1,CASSLSPTGPWSEQFF,TGTGCCAGCAGCTTGTCCCCCACCGGACCCTGGTCTGAGCAGTTCTTC
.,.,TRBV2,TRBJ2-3,CASSEAVGDTQYF,TGTGCCAGCAGTGAAGCAGTTGGTGATACGCAGTATTTT
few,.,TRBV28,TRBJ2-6,CASSDPRYSGANVLTF,TGTGCCAGCAGTGACCCCCGCTACTCTGGGGCCAACGTCCTGACTTTC
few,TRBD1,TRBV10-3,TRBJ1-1,CAISMTGMLTEAFF,TGTGCCATCAGCATGACAGGGATGCTCACTGAAGCTTTCTTT
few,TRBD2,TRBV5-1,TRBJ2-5,CASSGGTSGFQETQYF,TGCGCCAGCAGCGGCGGGACTAGCGGCTTCCAAGAGACCCAGTACTTC
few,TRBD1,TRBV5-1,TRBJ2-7,CASSTGDSRSSYEQYF,TGCGCCAGCAGCACAGGGGACAGCCGGAGCTCCTACGAGCAGTACTTC
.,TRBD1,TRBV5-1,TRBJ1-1,CASSLGGGGGLNTEAFF,TGCGCCAGCAGCTTGGGTGGAGGGGGCGGGTTGAACACTGAAGCTTTCTTT
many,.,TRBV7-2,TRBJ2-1,CASSLAGPLYNEQFF,TGTGCCAGCAGCTTAGCCGGACCCCTCTACAATGAGCAGTTCTTC
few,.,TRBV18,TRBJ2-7,CASSPKDKAYEQYF,TGTGCCAGCTCACCCAAAGACAAAGCCTACGAGCAGTACTTC
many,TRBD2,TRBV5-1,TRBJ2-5,CASSPGLAGETQYF,TGTGCCAGCAGCCCGGGACTAGCGGGGGAGACCCAGTACTTC
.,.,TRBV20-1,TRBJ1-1,CSATHGGNTEAFF,TGCAGTGCTACCCACGGGGGGAACACTGAAGCTTTCTTT
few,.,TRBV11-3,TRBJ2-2,CASGSAGATGELFF,TGTGCCAGCGGGTCGGCGGGGGCCACCGGGGAGCTGTTTTTT
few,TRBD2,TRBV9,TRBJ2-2,CASSQSSGRAGELFF,TGTGCCAGCAGCCAATCTAGCGGGAGAGCCGGGGAGCTGTTTTTT
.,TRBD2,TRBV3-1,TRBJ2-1,CASSPGLAGGPQFF,TGTGCCAGCAGCCCGGGACTAGCGGGAGGGCCTCAGTTCTTC
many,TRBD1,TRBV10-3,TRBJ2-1,CATRDSTYNEQFF,TGTGCCACCCGGGACAGTACCTACAATGAGCAGTTCTTC
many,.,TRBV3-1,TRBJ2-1,CASSQIPHEQFF,TGTGCCAGCAGCCAAATTCCCCATGAGCAGTTCTTC
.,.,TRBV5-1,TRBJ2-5,CPRLLGEYQETQYF,TGCCCCAGGCTGCTGGGGGAATACCAAGAGACCCAGTACTTC
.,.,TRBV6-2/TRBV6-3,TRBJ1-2,CASRQTGTQVTMRYTF,TGTGCCAGCAGACAGACCGGGACCCAGGTCACTATGCGTTACACCTTC
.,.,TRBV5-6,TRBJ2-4,CVSSASLAKNIQYF,TGTGTCAGCAGCGCCTCTCTAGCCAAAAACATTCAGTACTTC
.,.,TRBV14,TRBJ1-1,CASSIQAGTEAFF,TGTGCCAGCAGCATACAGGCTGGCACTGAAGCTTTCTTT
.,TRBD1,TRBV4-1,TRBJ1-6,CASSHPGQGNNSPLHF,TGCGCCAGCAGCCACCCCGGACAGGGCAATAATTCACCCCTCCACTTT
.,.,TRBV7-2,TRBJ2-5,CASSPSRKETQYF,TGTGCCAGCAGCCCCTCACGAAAGGAGACCCAGTACTTC
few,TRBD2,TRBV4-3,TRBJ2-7,CASSPQHLAGGSYEQYF,TGCGCCAGCAGCCCCCAACACCTAGCGGGGGGTTCCTACGAGCAGTACTTC
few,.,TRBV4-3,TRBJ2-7,CASSQDSGVNGEQYF,TGCGCCAGCAGCCAAGATTCAGGGGTGAACGGCGAGCAGTACTTC
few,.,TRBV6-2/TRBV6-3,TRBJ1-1,CASQWTKNTEAFF,TGTGCCAGCCAGTGGACGAAGAACACTGAAGCTTTCTTT
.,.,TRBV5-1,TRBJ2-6,CASSLPVSGANVLTF,TGCGCCAGCAGCTTGCCCGTATCTGGGGCCAACGTCCTGACTTTC
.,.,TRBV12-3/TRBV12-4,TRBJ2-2,CASKGDLNTGELFF,TGTGCCAGCAAGGGGGACCTGAACACCGGGGAGCTGTTTTTT
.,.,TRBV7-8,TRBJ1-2,CASSLGDTRYGYTF,TGTGCCAGCAGCTTAGGGGACACACGCTATGGCTACACCTTC
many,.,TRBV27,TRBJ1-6,CASSFIGGSSYNSPLHF,TGTGCCAGCAGTTTTATTGGGGGGAGCTCCTATAATTCACCCCTCCACTTT
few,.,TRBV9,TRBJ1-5,CASSETHNQPQHF,TGTGCCAGCAGCGAAACACACAATCAGCCCCAGCATTTT
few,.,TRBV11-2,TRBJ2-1,CASSLDPGREDEQFF,TGTGCCAGCAGCTTAGATCCCGGCAGGGAGGATGAGCAGTTCTTC
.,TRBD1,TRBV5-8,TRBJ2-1,CASRKGDRGHNEQFF,TGTGCCAGCAGGAAAGGAGACAGGGGTCACAATGAGCAGTTCTTC
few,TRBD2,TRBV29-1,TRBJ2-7,CSVGTSGIFSYEQYF,TGCAGCGTGGGGACTAGCGGGATATTCTCCTACGAGCAGTACTTC
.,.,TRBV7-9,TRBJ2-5,CASSLAMGRETQYF,TGTGCCAGCAGCTTAGCGATGGGGCGAGAGACCCAGTACTTC
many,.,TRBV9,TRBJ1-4,CASGLTGASEKLFF,TGTGCCAGCGGACTCACAGGTGCTAGCGAAAAACTGTTTTTT